This T cell receptor beta chain was found in a study of blood T cell repertoires in COVID-19. Here immunoSEQ multiplex PCR was the method, and the copy in TCRdb shows in-frame clones only, minus some. This table holds about 100,000 clones, roughly 90% found once. Trimming removed 5 bases from V and 4 bases from J; junction bases left unmatched: 1. The CDR3 extends over 14 amino acids. Germline CDR1 and CDR2: KGHDR and SFDVKD. The source material was peripheral blood. The clonotype comes from a man older than 75 with acute or convalescent COVID-19. This chain links TRBV24-1 with TRBJ2-1; 10 bases are a match to TRBD1. The CDR3 sequence: CATSAGQGYNEQFF. For the CDR3, the DNA is TGTGCCACCAGTGCGGGACAGGGGTACAATGAGCAGTTCTTC.